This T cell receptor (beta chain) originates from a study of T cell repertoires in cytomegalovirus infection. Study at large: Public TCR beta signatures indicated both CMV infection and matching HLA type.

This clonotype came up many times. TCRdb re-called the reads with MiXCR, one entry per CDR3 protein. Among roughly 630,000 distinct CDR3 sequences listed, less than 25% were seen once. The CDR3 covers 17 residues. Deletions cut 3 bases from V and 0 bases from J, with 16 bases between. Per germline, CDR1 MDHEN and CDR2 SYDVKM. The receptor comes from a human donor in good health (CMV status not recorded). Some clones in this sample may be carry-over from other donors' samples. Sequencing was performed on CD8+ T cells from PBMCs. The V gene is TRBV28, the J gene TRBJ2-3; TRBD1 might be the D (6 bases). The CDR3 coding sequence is TGTGCCAGCAGTTTCTCTCGGACAGTCCCTAGCACAGATACGCAGTATTTT. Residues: CASSFSRTVPSTDTQYF.